This T cell receptor beta chain was captured by sequencing in a study of cytomegalovirus exposure and HLA in healthy donors. With respect to this clone: Antigen specificity is unknown.

PCR was performed using 60 Vbeta and 13 Jbeta primers. The protocol was immunoSEQ multiplex PCR, while the TCRdb copy is restricted to in-frame clones and leaves out a portion. Of about 110,000 clones listed, roughly 85% are singletons. Notes on the study in general: In an earlier analysis, about 87% or about 30%: the productive usage of most TCR beta V segments.

In germline, CDR1 is LGHNA, CDR2 YNFKEQ. The CDR3 is made up of 16 amino acids. The V segment lost 0 bases and the J segment 0 bases; nucleotides outside the gene matches: 3. This clonotype originated in a woman aged 40 to 50 in good health and CMV-seronegative. The specimen sequenced was PBMCs. The rearrangement joins TRBV4-2 to TRBJ2-3; 7 bases agree with TRBD1. CDR3 residues: CASSQDGTASTDTQYF. CDR3 bases: TGTGCCAGCAGCCAAGATGGGACAGCTAGCACAGATACGCAGTATTTT.